This T cell receptor (beta chain) originates from a study of blood T cell repertoires in COVID-19. Study information: Acute and convalescent COVID-19 samples came from the United States, Italy and Spain.

This CDR3 is built from 14 residues. Germline V lookup: CDR1 SGHTA, CDR2 FQGNSA. V gave up 1 base and J gave up 7 bases, with 11 bases separating them. Seattle enrolled patients during active infection and tracked them longitudinally. As originally analysed: Reference gene primer amplification gave estimated nucleated cell counts. The repertoire was sequenced with immunoSEQ multiplex PCR; TCRdb's copy has only in-frame clones and lacks some. V and J calls and clone size are given by that table; D and trimming were obtained from the DNA. The sample yields roughly 440,000 clones, approximately 89% seen once.

V is TRBV7-2 and J is TRBJ1-5; a possible D gene is TRBD1 (5 bases). Material for sequencing was peripheral blood. The clonotype originates from a woman aged 45-59 years with COVID-19, enrolled during active disease. For the CDR3, the DNA is TGTGCCAGCAGCTTAGTAGGGGTTGGGCAGCCCCAGCATTTT. It is translated as CASSLVGVGQPQHF.